This T cell receptor beta chain appears in the sequencing data of a study of T cells after posttransplantation cyclophosphamide. A remark on this clone: The antigen remains undetermined.

Study-level findings and limits: Later post-transplant blood repertoires were often dominated by donor CD8+ memory clones. After PTCy, TRB diversity resembled that of CNI/methotrexate controls. TRB overlap between skin or GI tissue T cells and blood was limited.

V shed 5 bases and J shed 7 bases, with 17 bases lying between them. Germline CDR1 reads SGHVS; CDR2 reads FNYEAQ. CDR3 length: 15 amino acids. The method was immunoSEQ multiplex PCR; TCRdb's version includes in-frame clones alone and lacks a portion of them. The sample consists of 45,000 to 65,000 clones, around 84% of them appearing once. This clonotype was obtained from a man between 25 and 39 years old with a blood cancer, CMV-positive, and with a related stem cell donor. V is TRBV7-6 and J is TRBJ2-2; tentatively, D is TRBD1 (5 bases). The material sequenced was PBMCs. The CDR3 sequence: CASSQGQGGIGELFF. CDR3 nucleotide sequence: TGTGCCAGCAGCCAAGGGCAGGGTGGTATCGGGGAGCTGTTTTTT.